One TCR beta chain is described in this entry. Produced via immunoSEQ multiplex PCR; TCRdb's table is partial and in-frame only. In the table there are around 250,000 clones, around 90% of which are singletons. The sample comes from a study of blood T cell repertoires in COVID-19. The specimen was peripheral blood. This clonotype was sampled from a woman aged 55-69 years with COVID-19, enrolled during active disease.

The CDR3 loop reads CASNVKEEGGGANVLTF. The CDR3 DNA follows: TGTGCCAGCAATGTAAAAGAGGAGGGCGGTGGGGCCAACGTCCTGACTTTC. The rearrangement joins TRBV21-1 to TRBJ2-6; TRBD2 is taken as the D call from the table, unchecked against the DNA. TRBV21-1 is noted as a pseudogene. This CDR3 has 17 amino acids.